The 22 T cell receptor beta chains below come from one sample, sequenced in a study of blood T cell repertoires in COVID-19. TCRdb's table, derived via immunoSEQ multiplex PCR, lists solely in-frame clones and lacks some. The data contain 95,000 to 100,000 clones, less than 85% of them singletons. Specimen: peripheral blood. The receptors come from an older woman with acute or convalescent COVID-19.

The chain joins TRBV30 to TRBJ1-5; TRBD1 agrees at 11 bases. Germline values: CDR1 GTSNPN, CDR2 SVGIG (reference sequence). The CDR3 consists of 14 residues. The V gene end was trimmed by 3 bases and the J gene end by 6 bases; junction bases not matched to a gene: 4. The DNA for the CDR3 is TGTGCCTGGAGGGGACAGGGGGTAAGTCAGCCCCAGCATTTT. Translation gives CAWRGQGVSQPQHF.

The chain recombines TRBV15 with TRBJ2-5; D is possibly TRBD1 (6 bases). Germline loops: CDR1 LNHNV, CDR2 YYDKDF (reference sequence). The CDR3 sequence is 15 residues long. Trimming removed 0 bases at V and 2 bases at J, with 10 bases between. CDR3 nucleotide sequence: TGTGCCACCAGCAGAGATCCGGGACAACAAGAGACCCAGTACTTC. Translation: CATSRDPGQQETQYF. The full variable domain, its missing parts supplied by reference TRBV15 and TRBJ2-5, is DAMVIQNPRYQVTQFGKPVTLSCSQTLNHNVMYWYQQKSSQAPKLLFHYYDKDFNNEADTPDNFQSRRPNTSFCFLDIRSPGLGDTAMYLCATSRDPGQQETQYFGPGTRLLVL.

The chain is built from TRBV6-5 and TRBJ1-2; 9 nucleotides agree with TRBD1. The trim removed 5 bases at V and 4 bases at J, leaving 5 bases unmatched. This CDR3 spans 14 amino acids. Germline assignment: CDR1 MNHEY and CDR2 SVGAGI. CDR3 residues: CASSLQDRGYGYTF. The CDR3 region has the DNA TGTGCCAGCAGTCTCCAGGACAGGGGCTATGGCTACACCTTC.

This clone was observed a single time. V and J are TRBV6-1 and TRBJ1-4; maybe TRBD1 (5 bases). From germline, CDR1 is MNHNS and CDR2 SASEGT. CDR3 length: 18 residues. V lost 1 base to trimming and J lost 0 bases, with 15 bases between them. The DNA for the CDR3 is TGTGCCAGCAGTGAAGGATGGGGGGTCGATGCAACTAATGAAAAACTGTTTTTT. Protein: CASSEGWGVDATNEKLFF.

This chain uses TRBV2 with TRBJ2-7; D may be TRBD1 (5 bases). This CDR3 has 14 amino acids. Germline values: CDR1 SNHLY, CDR2 FYNNEI. V was cut by 8 bases and J by 0 bases, with 14 bases left in between. The CDR3 DNA follows: TGTGCCAGCGATACAGGAGAAGCCTCCTACGAGCAGTACTTC. Translated: CASDTGEASYEQYF.

The chain couples TRBV6-5 to TRBJ2-2, with 7 bases lining up with TRBD1. The V segment lost 10 bases and the J segment 5 bases; nucleotides outside the gene matches: 4. The CDR3 runs to 12 residues. Germline CDR1 MNHEY, CDR2 SVGAGI. The chain's CDR3 is CATQGVTGELFF. The CDR3 coding sequence is TGTGCCACCCAGGGGGTGACCGGGGAGCTGTTTTTT.

The chain uses TRBV7-9 and TRBJ2-3, with 9 bases aligning to TRBD1. This CDR3 contains 16 residues. Germline loops: CDR1 SEHNR, CDR2 FQNEAQ (reference sequence). Germline trimming cut 10 bases from V and 1 base from J; bases unmatched to any gene: 12. CDR3 in amino acids: CATEGQGVYRTDTQYF. For the CDR3, the DNA is TGTGCCACCGAGGGACAGGGTGTCTACCGCACAGATACGCAGTATTTT.

This clone was detected only once. This chain links TRBV28 with TRBJ1-2; TRBD1 matches at 10 bases. V gave up 5 bases and J gave up 4 bases; unmatched junction bases: 1. The CDR3 length is 13 residues. Germline V CDR1 and CDR2: MDHEN, SYDVKM. The CDR3: CASSRTGGYGYTF. CDR3 in DNA: TGTGCCAGCAGTCGGACAGGGGGCTATGGCTACACCTTC.

The rearrangement links TRBV7-2 to TRBJ2-3, with unresolved D. Trimming shortened V by 4 bases and J by 4 bases, and 6 bases separated the two germline ends. Germline V gene data show CDR1 as SGHTA and CDR2 as FQGNSA. The CDR3 contains 12 residues. For the CDR3, the DNA is TGTGCCAGCAGCTCTAACTCAGATACGCAGTATTTT. Protein sequence: CASSSNSDTQYF. The whole variable domain, filled in from reference TRBV7-2 and TRBJ2-3, reads GAGVSQSPSNKVTEKGKDVELRCDPISGHTALYWYRQSLGQGLEFLIYFQGNSAPDKSGLPSDRFSAERTGGSVSTLTIQRTQQEDSAVYLCASSSNSDTQYFGPGTRLTVL.

CDR3 loop: CASRPDRANTEAFF. CDR3 sequence (DNA): TGTGCCAGCAGACCGGACAGGGCGAACACTGAAGCTTTCTTT. The J gene is TRBJ1-1, the V gene TRBV6-5; 8 bases match TRBD1. Losses at the gene ends were 6 bases for V and 1 base for J; bases not matched to a gene: 4. Germline V CDR1 and CDR2: MNHEY, SVGAGI. CDR3 length: 14 amino acids.

This chain uses TRBV7-3 with TRBJ2-5; 8 bases are shared with TRBD1. J gave up 5 bases and V 5 bases, and 13 bases lay outside the gene matches. This CDR3 is built from 16 residues. CDR1 is SGHTA and CDR2 is FQGTGA in the germline V gene. Here the CDR3 reads CASSTTRAGGRETQYF. CDR3 nucleotide sequence: TGTGCCAGCAGCACAACCCGGGCAGGGGGCAGGGAGACCCAGTACTTC.

This clone has just one count. The V call is TRBV5-1, the J call TRBJ1-1, with D hard to call. This CDR3 region has 15 residues. Germline lookup yields CDR1 SGHRS and CDR2 YFSETQ. Trimming pared 6 bases from V and 1 base from J, leaving 16 bases between. CDR3: CASTEMGGQNTEAFF. In DNA, the CDR3 is TGCGCCAGCACTGAAATGGGAGGCCAGAACACTGAAGCTTTCTTT.

This chain joins TRBV10-3 and TRBJ2-1; D possibly corresponds to TRBD2 (7 bases). The CDR3 contains 15 residues. Trimming stripped 3 bases from V and 0 bases from J, with 9 bases between. Germline loops: CDR1 ENHRY, CDR2 SYGVKD. CDR3 DNA: TGTGCCATCAGTGAAGGGGGGGGCTCCTACAATGAGCAGTTCTTC. Amino acid sequence: CAISEGGGSYNEQFF.

As for this clone: Germline and junction disagree at one end, which may indicate a read error. The gene calls are TRBV2 and TRBJ2-3, with 7 bases aligning to TRBD1. The germline V gene has CDR1 SNHLY and CDR2 FYNNEI. CDR3 length equals 14 residues. The chain's CDR3 is CASREDRDSDTQYF. The CDR3 DNA sequence: TGTGCCAGCAGAGAAGACAGGGATTCAGATACGCAGTATTTT.

V gene TRBV7-6 combines with J gene TRBJ2-1; 16 positions agree with TRBD2. The CDR3 consists of 15 residues. Germline V gene lookup returns CDR1 SGHVS and CDR2 FNYEAQ. V dropped 8 bases and J dropped 8; count of bases not matched to a gene: 6. CDR3 DNA sequence: TGTGCCAGCGGGAAGGGACTAGCGGGGGGGGATGAGCAGTTCTTC. It yields the protein CASGKGLAGGDEQFF.

V usage is TRBV6-5 and J usage is TRBJ1-2, with TRBD1 as a possible D gene (5 bases). V lost 8 bases, J lost 6 bases, and 10 bases lay in between. Germline V gives CDR1 MNHEY, CDR2 SVGAGI. The CDR3 has 11 residues. The CDR3 DNA sequence: TGTGCCAGCGTGTCGGGGGATGGCTACACCTTC. This encodes CASVSGDGYTF.

The V call is TRBV24-1, the J call TRBJ2-3; 16 bases fit TRBD2. The ends lost 3 bases at V and 0 bases at J; junction bases unmatched: 8. Germline loops: CDR1 KGHDR, CDR2 SFDVKD. The CDR3 loop spans 20 amino acids. The CDR3 is CATSDPGLAGGPSSTDTQYF. The DNA of the CDR3 is TGTGCCACCAGTGATCCGGGACTAGCGGGGGGGCCCAGTAGCACAGATACGCAGTATTTT.

V is TRBV4-1 and J is TRBJ1-4; D possibly corresponds to TRBD1 (5 bases). The CDR3 has 15 residues. Germline assignment: CDR1 MGHRA and CDR2 YSYEKL. Trimming took 6 bases from V and 7 from J, leaving 18 bases between them. CDR3 DNA sequence: TGCGCCAGCAGTGAAACCGACAGCTACCTTGAAAAACTGTTTTTT. It yields the protein CASSETDSYLEKLFF.

A single count supports this clone. The rearrangement links TRBV6-5 to TRBJ1-6, with unresolved D. The CDR3 has 14 amino acids. Per the germline V gene, CDR1 is MNHEY and CDR2 is SVGAGI. In DNA form, the CDR3 reads TGTTCTATCGCGACTGACTCCTATAATTCACCCCTCCACTTT. This sequence encodes CSIATDSYNSPLHF.

This chain connects TRBV18 to TRBJ1-3, with 8 bases matching TRBD1. The CDR3 has 15 residues. Germline CDR1 reads KGHSH; CDR2 reads LQKENI. Unmatched junction bases numbered 5, after V lost 6 bases and J lost 1 base. CDR3 region: CASSWDRSSGNTIYF. CDR3 DNA: TGTGCCAGCTCCTGGGACAGGTCTTCTGGAAACACCATATATTTT.

The V call is TRBV7-9, the J call TRBJ1-1; D is unresolved. This CDR3 region has 14 residues. Germline CDR1 and CDR2: SEHNR and FQNEAQ (reference sequence). The V end was cut by 2 bases, the J end by 1 base, with 8 bases between. The CDR3 spells CASSLTQANTEAFF. CDR3 coding DNA: TGTGCCAGCAGCTTAACGCAGGCGAACACTGAAGCTTTCTTT.

The chain recombines TRBV5-5 with TRBJ1-1; 9 bases fit TRBD1. CDR3 length: 13 residues. V lost 0 bases, J lost 8 bases, and 2 bases stayed unmatched. CDR1 is SGHKS and CDR2 is YYEKEE in the germline V gene (reference sequence). The chain's CDR3 is CASSLAGTGEAFF. The CDR3 nucleotides read TGTGCCAGCAGCTTGGCCGGGACAGGGGAAGCTTTCTTT.